This T cell receptor (beta chain) was sequenced during a study of blood T cell repertoires in COVID-19. In the study overall: Both acute and convalescent COVID-19 samples were obtained from the United States, Italy and Spain. From T cells, B-cell-depleted T cells, or PBMCs came the material, which was cDNA or gDNA.

In germline, CDR1 is SGDLS, CDR2 YYNGEE. This CDR3 comprises 12 residues. V lost 0 bases and J lost 7, with 7 bases in between. As processed by the authors: Nucleated cell counts were estimated from reference gene primer amplification. Here immunoSEQ multiplex PCR was the method, and the copy in TCRdb shows in-frame clones only, minus some. The V and J calls and clone size were taken over from that table, and D and trimming were inferred from the DNA. The table lists roughly 200,000 clones, approximately 86% of them singletons, with roughly 10% in the top ten. The sequencing input was peripheral blood. The receptor was derived from a woman aged 50 to 60 with COVID-19, enrolled during active disease. This chain uses TRBV9 with TRBJ1-1; D remains unclear. The CDR3 is CASSVGAGEAFF. CDR3 sequence (DNA): TGTGCCAGCAGCGTAGGGGCGGGTGAAGCTTTCTTT.